These T cell receptor beta chains were read from a single sample in a study of cytomegalovirus exposure and HLA in healthy donors. Generated by immunoSEQ multiplex PCR, the TCRdb table keeps only in-frame clones and is missing some. The sample holds 50,000 to 60,000 clones. Material: PBMCs. Every receptor here comes from a woman between 45 and 60 years old in good health and CMV-seropositive. Each CDR3 is given with its conserved first and last residue. The D gene is left open where the match is weak.

cdr3_aa: CASGFSSYNSPLHF; cdr3_nt: TGTGCTAGTGGTTTCAGCTCCTATAATTCACCCCTCCACTTT; d_call: NA; j_call: TRBJ1-6; v_call: TRBV12-5
cdr3_aa: CASSIVQSAGGNTIYF; cdr3_nt: TGTGCCAGTAGCATAGTTCAATCCGCGGGCGGAAACACCATATATTTT; d_call: NA; j_call: TRBJ1-3; v_call: TRBV19
cdr3_aa: CASSYSTYREQYF; cdr3_nt: TGTGCCAGTAGTTACTCGACCTACAGGGAACAGTACTTC; d_call: NA; j_call: TRBJ2-7; v_call: TRBV6-5
cdr3_aa: CASSLLRGQGDYEQYF; cdr3_nt: TGTGCCAGCAGCTTATTGAGGGGACAGGGGGACTACGAGCAGTACTTC; d_call: TRBD1; j_call: TRBJ2-7; v_call: TRBV7-9
cdr3_aa: CASISRDRGPDTQYF; cdr3_nt: TGTGCCAGCATCTCACGGGACAGGGGGCCCGATACGCAGTATTTT; d_call: TRBD1; j_call: TRBJ2-3; v_call: TRBV28
cdr3_aa: CASSFSTGFNNSPLHF; cdr3_nt: TGCGCCAGCAGCTTCAGTACGGGGTTTAATAATTCACCCCTCCACTTT; d_call: NA; j_call: TRBJ1-6; v_call: TRBV5-1
cdr3_aa: CASTLEASFYNEQFF; cdr3_nt: TGTGCCAGCACGTTGGAGGCGAGCTTTTACAATGAGCAGTTCTTC; d_call: NA; j_call: TRBJ2-1; v_call: TRBV28
cdr3_aa: CASTIIILARSGELFF; cdr3_nt: TGTGCCAGCACCATTATAATACTAGCTCGGTCCGGGGAGCTGTTTTTT; d_call: NA; j_call: TRBJ2-2; v_call: TRBV7-2
cdr3_aa: CASSLLPSSPQETQYF; cdr3_nt: TGTGCCAGCAGCTTACTTCCCTCTTCCCCCCAAGAGACCCAGTACTTC; d_call: NA; j_call: TRBJ2-5; v_call: TRBV7-9
cdr3_aa: CASSLVGTGGRNEQFF; cdr3_nt: TGTGCCAGCAGCTTAGTAGGGACAGGGGGCCGGAATGAGCAGTTCTTC; d_call: TRBD1; j_call: TRBJ2-1; v_call: TRBV7-3
cdr3_aa: CSVEDEVPGELFF; cdr3_nt: TGCAGCGTTGAAGATGAGGTCCCCGGGGAGCTGTTTTTT; d_call: NA; j_call: TRBJ2-2; v_call: TRBV29-1
cdr3_aa: CASSLGRYTSAQYF; cdr3_nt: TGTGCCAGCAGTTTAGGGAGGTACACCAGTGCCCAGTACTTC; d_call: NA; j_call: TRBJ2-5; v_call: TRBV28
cdr3_aa: CASRAQGGSNQPQHF; cdr3_nt: TGTGCCAGCAGGGCACAGGGTGGAAGCAATCAGCCCCAGCATTTT; d_call: NA; j_call: TRBJ1-5; v_call: TRBV2
cdr3_aa: CASSEGTRSNQPQHF; cdr3_nt: TGTGCCAGCAGTGAAGGGACTAGAAGCAATCAGCCCCAGCATTTT; d_call: NA; j_call: TRBJ1-5; v_call: TRBV25-1
cdr3_aa: CATSRDSGHLTEAFF; cdr3_nt: TGTGCCACCAGCAGAGATTCGGGACACCTCACTGAAGCTTTCTTT; d_call: NA; j_call: TRBJ1-1; v_call: TRBV15
cdr3_aa: CASSPDRIQETQYF; cdr3_nt: TGCGCCAGCAGCCCAGACAGGATCCAAGAGACCCAGTACTTC; d_call: NA; j_call: TRBJ2-5; v_call: TRBV5-1
cdr3_aa: CAWSVRGSGVDYEQYF; cdr3_nt: TGTGCCTGGAGTGTACGAGGCTCAGGGGTTGACTACGAGCAGTACTTC; d_call: NA; j_call: TRBJ2-7; v_call: TRBV30
cdr3_aa: CASTVEAGGPGETQYF; cdr3_nt: TGTGCCAGCACCGTAGAGGCGGGAGGGCCCGGAGAGACCCAGTACTTC; d_call: TRBD2; j_call: TRBJ2-5; v_call: TRBV7-8
cdr3_aa: CASGLRLAGSEQFF; cdr3_nt: TGTGCCAGCGGACTGCGACTAGCGGGATCCGAGCAGTTCTTC; d_call: TRBD2; j_call: TRBJ2-1; v_call: TRBV2
cdr3_aa: CASSEAYETATGELFF; cdr3_nt: TGTGCCAGCAGTGAAGCTTATGAGACAGCCACCGGGGAGCTGTTTTTT; d_call: NA; j_call: TRBJ2-2; v_call: TRBV6-1
cdr3_aa: CASSLRTDLYGYTF; cdr3_nt: TGTGCCAGCAGTCTTAGGACAGACCTCTATGGCTACACCTTC; d_call: NA; j_call: TRBJ1-2; v_call: TRBV6-6
cdr3_aa: CASSPRQRTYEQYF; cdr3_nt: TGTGCCAGCTCACCCAGACAGAGAACCTACGAGCAGTACTTC; d_call: NA; j_call: TRBJ2-7; v_call: TRBV18
cdr3_aa: CASMRGTSGTDTQYF; cdr3_nt: TGTGCCAGTATGAGGGGGACTAGCGGTACAGATACGCAGTATTTT; d_call: TRBD2; j_call: TRBJ2-3; v_call: TRBV19
cdr3_aa: CASSLGPGGEEAFF; cdr3_nt: TGCGCCAGCAGCTTGGGACCAGGGGGCGAGGAAGCTTTCTTT; d_call: TRBD1; j_call: TRBJ1-1; v_call: TRBV5-1
cdr3_aa: CSATSGGTQYF; cdr3_nt: TGCAGTGCTACTAGCGGAGGGACCCAGTACTTC; d_call: TRBD2; j_call: TRBJ2-5; v_call: TRBV20-1
cdr3_aa: CASTESLAGNQPQHF; cdr3_nt: TGTGCCAGCACCGAATCCTTGGCAGGCAATCAGCCCCAGCATTTT; d_call: NA; j_call: TRBJ1-5; v_call: TRBV6-1
cdr3_aa: CASSSRDRGWGGYTF; cdr3_nt: TGTGCCAGCAGTTCGAGGGACAGGGGGTGGGGTGGCTACACCTTC; d_call: TRBD1; j_call: TRBJ1-2; v_call: TRBV28
cdr3_aa: CARSLEPGLNQPQHF; cdr3_nt: TGTGCCAGAAGCTTGGAACCGGGACTCAATCAGCCCCAGCATTTT; d_call: NA; j_call: TRBJ1-5; v_call: TRBV5-3
cdr3_aa: CASSFLGDGGGYTF; cdr3_nt: TGTGCCAGCAGTTTCCTCGGGGATGGAGGGGGCTACACCTTC; d_call: NA; j_call: TRBJ1-2; v_call: TRBV28
cdr3_aa: CASSQVAGVETQYF; cdr3_nt: TGCGCCAGCAGCCAAGTGGCGGGAGTGGAGACCCAGTACTTC; d_call: TRBD2; j_call: TRBJ2-5; v_call: TRBV4-1
cdr3_aa: CAWSFQTGGEQFF; cdr3_nt: TGTGCCTGGAGTTTCCAGACAGGGGGTGAGCAGTTCTTC; d_call: TRBD1; j_call: TRBJ2-1; v_call: TRBV30
cdr3_aa: CASSPEGAFATEAFF; cdr3_nt: TGCGCCAGCAGCCCGGAGGGCGCTTTTGCGACTGAAGCTTTCTTT; d_call: NA; j_call: TRBJ1-1; v_call: TRBV5-1
cdr3_aa: CASSAGQGTDTQYF; cdr3_nt: TGTGCCAGCAGCGCCGGACAGGGCACAGATACGCAGTATTTT; d_call: TRBD1; j_call: TRBJ2-3; v_call: TRBV9
cdr3_aa: CASSYSGASNQPQRF; cdr3_nt: TGTGCCAGCAGTTACTCTGGGGCTTCCAATCAGCCCCAGCGTTTT; d_call: NA; j_call: TRBJ1-5; v_call: TRBV6-5
cdr3_aa: CASSQGIGGSGYEQYF; cdr3_nt: TGTGCCAGCAGCCAAGGGATTGGAGGGAGTGGTTACGAGCAGTACTTC; d_call: NA; j_call: TRBJ2-7; v_call: TRBV4-2
cdr3_aa: CASRSLTEGQSSPLHF; cdr3_nt: TGCGCCAGCAGATCTCTGACAGAAGGGCAATCCTCACCCCTCCACTTT; d_call: NA; j_call: TRBJ1-6; v_call: TRBV5-1
cdr3_aa: CASSRTGNTGELFF; cdr3_nt: TGTGCCAGCAGTCGGACAGGGAACACCGGGGAGCTGTTTTTT; d_call: TRBD1; j_call: TRBJ2-2; v_call: TRBV6-6
cdr3_aa: CASRDLTGGNYGYTF; cdr3_nt: TGTGCCAGCAGAGATTTGACAGGGGGTAACTATGGCTACACCTTC; d_call: TRBD1; j_call: TRBJ1-2; v_call: TRBV5-6
cdr3_aa: CASSQGRQGDNYGYTF; cdr3_nt: TGCGCCAGCAGCCAAGGGAGACAGGGCGATAACTATGGCTACACCTTC; d_call: TRBD1; j_call: TRBJ1-2; v_call: TRBV4-1
cdr3_aa: CAWSVQGDSPLHF; cdr3_nt: TGTGCCTGGAGTGTACAGGGTGACTCACCCCTCCACTTT; d_call: NA; j_call: TRBJ1-6; v_call: TRBV30
cdr3_aa: CASRSQGMRFAEAFF; cdr3_nt: TGTGCCAGCAGATCCCAGGGGATGAGATTCGCTGAAGCTTTCTTT; d_call: NA; j_call: TRBJ1-1; v_call: TRBV6-5
cdr3_aa: CASSRTESSYEQYF; cdr3_nt: TGTGCCAGCAGCCGGACAGAGAGCTCCTACGAGCAGTACTTC; d_call: NA; j_call: TRBJ2-7; v_call: TRBV5-6
cdr3_aa: CASRAGQMNTEAFF; cdr3_nt: TGTGCCAGCAGGGCTGGACAGATGAACACTGAAGCTTTCTTT; d_call: NA; j_call: TRBJ1-1; v_call: TRBV7-6
cdr3_aa: CASSPTLGRGNEAFF; cdr3_nt: TGTGCCAGCAGCCCTACTTTAGGAAGGGGAAATGAAGCTTTCTTT; d_call: NA; j_call: TRBJ1-1; v_call: TRBV4-2
cdr3_aa: CATTRGGGTDTQYF; cdr3_nt: TGCGCCACTACCCGAGGGGGAGGCACAGATACGCAGTATTTT; d_call: NA; j_call: TRBJ2-3; v_call: TRBV5-1
cdr3_aa: CASRGSGGAVTGELFF; cdr3_nt: TGTGCCAGCAGAGGTAGCGGGGGGGCCGTGACCGGGGAGCTGTTTTTT; d_call: TRBD2; j_call: TRBJ2-2; v_call: TRBV7-9
cdr3_aa: CSALVVADHGGNTEAFF; cdr3_nt: TGCAGCGCCCTGGTGGTAGCAGATCACGGGGGAAACACTGAAGCTTTCTTT; d_call: NA; j_call: TRBJ1-1; v_call: TRBV29-1